This T cell receptor beta chain was identified in a study of neoadjuvant nivolumab and ipilimumab in lung cancer. The V end lost 1 base, the J end lost 8 bases, and 31 bases lay between the germline ends. The CDR3 contains 20 residues. Per germline, CDR1 SGHRS and CDR2 YFSETQ. TCRdb keeps only in-frame clones here, not all; method: immunoSEQ multiplex PCR. The top ten hold approximately 2.2% of the sample, which has some 31,000 clones, more than 85% seen once. The clonotype was recovered from an adult with non-small cell lung cancer. Here the sequenced sample was peripheral blood, taken after neoadjuvant nivolumab, alone or with ipilimumab, at or shortly before surgery. The rearrangement uses TRBV5-1 and TRBJ2-1; a possible D gene is TRBD1 (6 bases). The CDR3 loop is CASSLMGAMYSTRTGDEQFF. The CDR3 nucleotides read TGCGCCAGCAGCTTGATGGGGGCGATGTACTCGACGCGGACTGGGGATGAGCAGTTCTTC. The complete variable domain, with remaining parts taken from reference TRBV5-1 and TRBJ2-1, reads KAGVTQTPRYLIKTRGQQVTLSCSPISGHRSVSWYQQTPGQGLQFLFEYFSETQRNKGNFPGRFSGRQFSNSRSEMNVSTLELGDSALYLCASSLMGAMYSTRTGDEQFFGPGTRLTVL.